This T cell receptor (beta chain) was recovered during a study of T cells in localized non-small cell lung cancer. General study points: Since sequencing was restricted to only one region of the tumor, intratumor heterogeneity remains a possibility. Appearances in adjacent lung were noted for a median approximately 50 of the top 100 tumor clones.

This clone occurred once. The antigen is not known. Produced via immunoSEQ multiplex PCR; TCRdb's table is partial and in-frame only. Here the sample spans around 34,000 clones, approximately 93% being singletons. This CDR3 region has 13 residues. Trimming took off 0 bases at V and 6 bases at J, with 7 bases between the two ends. Germline V gene data show CDR1 as SGHTS and CDR2 as YDEGEE. The source is a female donor older than 55 with stage I lung adenocarcinoma. The sample here was peripheral blood, taken before any cancer treatment. The rearrangement joins TRBV5-8 to TRBJ1-5; no definite D call. CDR3 DNA sequence: TGTGCCAGCAGCTTGGTGAGTAGTCAGCCCCAGCATTTT. Protein: CASSLVSSQPQHF.